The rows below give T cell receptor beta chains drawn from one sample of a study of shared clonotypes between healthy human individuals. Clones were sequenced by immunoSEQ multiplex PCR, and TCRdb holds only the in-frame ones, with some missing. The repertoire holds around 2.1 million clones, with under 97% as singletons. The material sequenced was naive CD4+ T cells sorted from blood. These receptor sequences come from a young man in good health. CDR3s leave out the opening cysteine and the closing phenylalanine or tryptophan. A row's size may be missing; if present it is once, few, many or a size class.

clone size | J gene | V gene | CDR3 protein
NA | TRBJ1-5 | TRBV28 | ASSFGGSRQPQH
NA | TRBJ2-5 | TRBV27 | ASRRGGTQY
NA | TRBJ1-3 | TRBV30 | ASGTGSNSGNTIY
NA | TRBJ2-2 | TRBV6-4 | ASSDFANTGELF
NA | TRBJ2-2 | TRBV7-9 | ASSRTGDTGELF
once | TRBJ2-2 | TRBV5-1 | ASSLDRVGGELF
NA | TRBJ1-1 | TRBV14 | ASSQFVSGTRSLEAF
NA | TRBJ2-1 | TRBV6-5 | ASSSPPSSYNEQF
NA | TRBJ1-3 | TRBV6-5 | ASSRAGGTGNTIY
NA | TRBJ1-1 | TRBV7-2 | ASSLSWNQAF
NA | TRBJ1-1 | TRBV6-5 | ASTGWGSFEAF
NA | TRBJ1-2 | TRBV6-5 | ASSFATNYGYT
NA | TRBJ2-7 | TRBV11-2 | ASSTWEASGAYEQY
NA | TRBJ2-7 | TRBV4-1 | ASSQGQGLSYEQY
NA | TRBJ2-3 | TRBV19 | ASSIGSGYTDTQY
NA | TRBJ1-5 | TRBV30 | AWRDGVDQPQH
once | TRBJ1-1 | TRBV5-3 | ARSPDRGNTEAF
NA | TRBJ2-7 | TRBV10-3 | AISESSDRFRSYEQY
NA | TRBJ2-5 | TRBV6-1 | ASSWSSETQY
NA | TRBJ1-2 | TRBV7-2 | ASSPGHGPGRGYT
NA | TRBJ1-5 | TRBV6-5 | ASSQGTGSGQPQH
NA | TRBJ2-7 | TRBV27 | ASSLEQGPYEQY
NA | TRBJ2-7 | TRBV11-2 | VSTQLTAYEQY
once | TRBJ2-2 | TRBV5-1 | ASSLPGGSGGELF
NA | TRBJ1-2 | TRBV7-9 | ASSLGTGAYGYT
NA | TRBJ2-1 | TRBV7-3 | ASSLGLAGGNNEQF
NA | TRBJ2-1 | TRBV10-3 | AISPPGRGTDEQF
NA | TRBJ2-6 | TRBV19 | ASSAQTGGLVGRANVLT